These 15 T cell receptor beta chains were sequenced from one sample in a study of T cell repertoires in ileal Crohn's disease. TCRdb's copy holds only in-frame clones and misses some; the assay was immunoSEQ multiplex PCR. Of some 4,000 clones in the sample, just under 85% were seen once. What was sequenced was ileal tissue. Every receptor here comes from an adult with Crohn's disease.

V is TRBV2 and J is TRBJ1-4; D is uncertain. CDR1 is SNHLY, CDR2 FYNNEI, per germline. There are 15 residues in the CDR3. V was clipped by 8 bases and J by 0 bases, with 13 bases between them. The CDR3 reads CASGRYRSTNEKLFF. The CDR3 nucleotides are TGTGCCAGCGGGAGGTACAGATCAACTAATGAAAAACTGTTTTTT.

CDR3 in amino acids: CASSSQRAGSYEQYF. For the CDR3, the DNA is TGTGCCAGCAGCTCCCAGCGGGCCGGGTCCTACGAGCAGTACTTC. V gene TRBV6-1 combines with J gene TRBJ2-7, with a tentative D call TRBD2 (6 bases). Germline V gene sequence: CDR1 MNHNS, CDR2 SASEGT. The V end lost 6 bases, the J end lost 1 base, and 16 bases lay between the germline ends. This CDR3 is built from 15 residues.

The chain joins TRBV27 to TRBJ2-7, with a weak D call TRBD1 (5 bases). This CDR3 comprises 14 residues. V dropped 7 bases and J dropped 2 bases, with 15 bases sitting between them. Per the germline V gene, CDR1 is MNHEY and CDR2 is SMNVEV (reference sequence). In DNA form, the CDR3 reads TGTGCCAGCATTGGTCCCCAGGGAACCTACGAGCAGTACTTC. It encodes CASIGPQGTYEQYF.

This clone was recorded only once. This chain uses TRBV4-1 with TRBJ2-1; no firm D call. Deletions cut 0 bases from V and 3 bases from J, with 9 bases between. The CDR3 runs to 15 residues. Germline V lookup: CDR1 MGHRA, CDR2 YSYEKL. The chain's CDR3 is CASSQDMYSYNEQFF. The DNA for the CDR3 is TGCGCCAGCAGCCAAGATATGTACAGCTACAATGAGCAGTTCTTC.

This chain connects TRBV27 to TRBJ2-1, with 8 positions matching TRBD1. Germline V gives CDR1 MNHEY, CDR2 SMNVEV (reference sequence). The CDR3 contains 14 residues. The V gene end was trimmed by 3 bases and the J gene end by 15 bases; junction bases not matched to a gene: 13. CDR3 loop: CASSFSMTGVDPFF. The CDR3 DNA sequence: TGTGCCAGCAGTTTTAGTATGACAGGGGTTGATCCGTTCTTC.

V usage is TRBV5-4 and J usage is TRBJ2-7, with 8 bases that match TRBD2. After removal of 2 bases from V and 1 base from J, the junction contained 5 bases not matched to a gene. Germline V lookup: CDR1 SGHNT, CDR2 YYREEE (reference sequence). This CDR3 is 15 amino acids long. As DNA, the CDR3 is TGTGCCAGCAGCTTTTACGGGGGGGCATCCTACGAGCAGTACTTC. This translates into CASSFYGGASYEQYF. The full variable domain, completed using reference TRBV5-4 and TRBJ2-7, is ETGVTQSPTHLIKTRGQQVTLRCSSQSGHNTVSWYQQALGQGPQFIFQYYREEENGRGNFPPRFSGLQFPNYSSELNVNALELDDSALYLCASSFYGGASYEQYFGPGTRLTVT.

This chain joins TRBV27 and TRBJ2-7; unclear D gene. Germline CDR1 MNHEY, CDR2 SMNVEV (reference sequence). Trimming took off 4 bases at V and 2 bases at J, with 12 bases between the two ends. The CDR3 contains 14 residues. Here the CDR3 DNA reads TGTGCCAGCAGTTCGTTAGTATTCCCCTACGAGCAGTACTTC. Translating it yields CASSSLVFPYEQYF.

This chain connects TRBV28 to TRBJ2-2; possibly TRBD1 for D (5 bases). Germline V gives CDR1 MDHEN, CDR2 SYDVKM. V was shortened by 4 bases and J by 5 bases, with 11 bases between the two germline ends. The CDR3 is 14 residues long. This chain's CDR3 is CASSYRTRTGELFF. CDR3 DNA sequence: TGTGCCAGCAGTTACCGGACACGGACCGGGGAGCTGTTTTTT. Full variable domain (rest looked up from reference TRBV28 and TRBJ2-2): DVKVTQSSRYLVKRTGEKVFLECVQDMDHENMFWYRQDPGLGLRLIYFSYDVKMKEKGDIPEGYSVSREKKERFSLILESASTNQTSMYLCASSYRTRTGELFFGEGSRLTVL.

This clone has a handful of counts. CDR3 nucleotide sequence: TGTGCCAGCAGCACACCCCAGGGGAATCAGCCCCAGCATTTT. Translation gives CASSTPQGNQPQHF. This chain links TRBV7-2 with TRBJ1-5, with a possible D match to TRBD1 (6 bases). The germline gives CDR1 SGHTA, CDR2 FQGNSA. The CDR3 is 14 residues long. The V and J ends lost 5 bases and 4 bases respectively, with 12 bases between them.

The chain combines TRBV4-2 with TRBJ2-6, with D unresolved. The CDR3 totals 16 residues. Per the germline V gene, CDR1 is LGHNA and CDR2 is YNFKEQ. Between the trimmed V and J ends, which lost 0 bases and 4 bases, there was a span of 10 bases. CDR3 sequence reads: CASSQDGAAGANVLTF. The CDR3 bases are TGTGCCAGCAGCCAAGACGGTGCCGCAGGGGCCAACGTCCTGACTTTC.

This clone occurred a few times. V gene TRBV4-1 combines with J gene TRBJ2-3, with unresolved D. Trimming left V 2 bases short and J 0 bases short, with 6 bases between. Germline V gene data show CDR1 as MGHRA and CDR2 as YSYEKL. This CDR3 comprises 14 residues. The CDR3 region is CASSQMGSTDTQYF. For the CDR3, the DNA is TGCGCCAGCAGCCAAATGGGCAGCACAGATACGCAGTATTTT.

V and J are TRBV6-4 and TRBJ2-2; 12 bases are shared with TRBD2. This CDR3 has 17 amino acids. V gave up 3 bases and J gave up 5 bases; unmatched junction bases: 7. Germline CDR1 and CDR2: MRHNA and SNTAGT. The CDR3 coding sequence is TGTGCCAGCAGTGAGACTAGCGGGAGCCCCGGAACCGGGGAGCTGTTTTTT. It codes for CASSETSGSPGTGELFF.

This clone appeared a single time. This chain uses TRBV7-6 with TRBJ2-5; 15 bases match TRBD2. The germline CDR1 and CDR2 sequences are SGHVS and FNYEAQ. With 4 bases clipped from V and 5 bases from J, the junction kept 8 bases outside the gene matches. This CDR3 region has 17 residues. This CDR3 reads CASSYRPGTSGRETQYF. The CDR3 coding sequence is TGTGCCAGCAGCTACCGACCGGGGACTAGCGGGAGGGAGACCCAGTACTTC.

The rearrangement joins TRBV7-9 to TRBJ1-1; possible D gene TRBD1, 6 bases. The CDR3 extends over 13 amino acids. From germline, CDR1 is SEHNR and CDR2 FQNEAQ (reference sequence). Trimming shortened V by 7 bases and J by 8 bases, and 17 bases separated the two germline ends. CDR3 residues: CASTLTGGTEAFF. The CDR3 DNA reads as TGTGCCAGCACCCTAACGGGGGGGACAGAAGCTTTCTTT.

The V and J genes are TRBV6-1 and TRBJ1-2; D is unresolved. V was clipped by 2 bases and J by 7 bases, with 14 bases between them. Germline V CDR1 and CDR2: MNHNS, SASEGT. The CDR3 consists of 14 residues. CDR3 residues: CASSEYGGYTGYTF. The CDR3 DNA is TGTGCCAGCAGTGAATATGGCGGATATACTGGCTACACCTTC.